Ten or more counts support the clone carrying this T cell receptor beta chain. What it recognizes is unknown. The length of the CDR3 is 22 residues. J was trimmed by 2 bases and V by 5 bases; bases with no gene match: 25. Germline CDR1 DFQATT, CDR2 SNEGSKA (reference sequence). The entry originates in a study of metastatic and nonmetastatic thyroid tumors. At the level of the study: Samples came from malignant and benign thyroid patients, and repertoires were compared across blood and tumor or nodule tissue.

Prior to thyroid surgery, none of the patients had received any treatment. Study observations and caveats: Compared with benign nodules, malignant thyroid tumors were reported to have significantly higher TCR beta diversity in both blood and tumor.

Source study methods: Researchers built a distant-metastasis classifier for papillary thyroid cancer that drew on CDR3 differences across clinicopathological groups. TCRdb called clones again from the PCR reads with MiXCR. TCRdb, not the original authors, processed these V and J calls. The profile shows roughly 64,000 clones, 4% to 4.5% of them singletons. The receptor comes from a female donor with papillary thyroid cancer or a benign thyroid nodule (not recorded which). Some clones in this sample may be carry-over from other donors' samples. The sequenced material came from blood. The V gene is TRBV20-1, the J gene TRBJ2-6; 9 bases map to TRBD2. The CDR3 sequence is CSASPGGWGAGGVPPGANVLTF. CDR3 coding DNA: TGCAGTGCTTCCCCGGGTGGTTGGGGAGCGGGAGGAGTTCCCCCTGGGGCCAACGTCCTGACTTTC.